These 6 T cell receptor beta chains originate from one sample sequenced in a study of blood T cell repertoires in COVID-19 (TCRdb year 2020). The library was generated by the immunoSEQ multiplex PCR assay. TCRdb holds this immuneACCESS table with in-frame rearrangements only. Some clones are missing; in checked studies, unresolved V genes explain under half, and the rest has no known cause. Within this sample are around 200,000 clones, with approximately 82% of them counted one time only. The biggest ten clones account for less than 3% of the sample. Input material: peripheral blood. The receptors stem from a man over 45 with active or convalescent COVID-19.

This clone appeared a single time. This chain links TRBV2 with TRBJ1-2; D not certain. This CDR3 is 14 amino acids long. Germline values: CDR1 SNHLY, CDR2 FYNNEI. V was clipped by 0 bases and J by 5 bases, with 10 bases between them. CDR3 bases: TGTGCCAGCAGTGAAGCCTGGGCCGGTTATGGCTACACCTTC. This sequence encodes CASSEAWAGYGYTF.

V is TRBV6-5 and J is TRBJ1-4, with TRBD1 as a possible D gene (5 bases). Trimming took 7 bases from V and 4 from J, leaving 10 bases between them. Germline assignment: CDR1 MNHEY and CDR2 SVGAGI. CDR3 length: 13 amino acids. CDR3: CASMGQYNEKLFF. CDR3 coding DNA: TGTGCCAGCATGGGGCAGTATAATGAAAAACTGTTTTTT.

The gene calls are TRBV10-2 and TRBJ2-2; 8 bases line up with TRBD2. The germline V gene has CDR1 WSHSY and CDR2 SAAADI. This CDR3 is 15 amino acids long. V was clipped by 4 bases and J by 1 base; unmatched bases: 2. CDR3 coding DNA: TGCGCCAGCAGTGTCCTAGCGGGGAACACCGGGGAGCTGTTTTTT. Translated: CASSVLAGNTGELFF.

The V call is TRBV29-1, the J call TRBJ2-7; 9 nucleotides line up with TRBD1. The CDR3 covers 13 residues. Trimming at V came to 3 bases and at J to 5 bases, leaving 5 bases not matched to a gene. The germline V gene has CDR1 SQVTM and CDR2 ANQGSEA. This CDR3 reads CSVEPGQGNEQYF. Written as DNA, the CDR3 is TGCAGCGTTGAGCCGGGACAGGGTAACGAGCAGTACTTC.

The rearrangement uses TRBV3-1 (or the pseudogene TRBV3-2) and TRBJ2-6; 8 positions match TRBD1. This CDR3 comprises 18 residues. V shed 4 bases, J shed 0 bases, and the junction held 8 bases outside the gene matches. Germline assignment: CDR1 LGHDT and CDR2 YNNKEL (reference sequence). DNA for the CDR3: TGTGCCAGCAGCCGATTACAGGGGGAGCTCTCTGGGGCCAACGTCCTGACTTTC. As protein: CASSRLQGELSGANVLTF.

The chain couples TRBV28 to TRBJ2-3; D not resolved. From germline, CDR1 is MDHEN and CDR2 SYDVKM. The CDR3 contains 13 residues. V shed 6 bases and J shed 2 bases, with 9 bases lying between them. The CDR3: CASRSPPTDTQYF. The CDR3 DNA reads TGTGCCAGCAGGTCTCCCCCCACAGATACGCAGTATTTT.